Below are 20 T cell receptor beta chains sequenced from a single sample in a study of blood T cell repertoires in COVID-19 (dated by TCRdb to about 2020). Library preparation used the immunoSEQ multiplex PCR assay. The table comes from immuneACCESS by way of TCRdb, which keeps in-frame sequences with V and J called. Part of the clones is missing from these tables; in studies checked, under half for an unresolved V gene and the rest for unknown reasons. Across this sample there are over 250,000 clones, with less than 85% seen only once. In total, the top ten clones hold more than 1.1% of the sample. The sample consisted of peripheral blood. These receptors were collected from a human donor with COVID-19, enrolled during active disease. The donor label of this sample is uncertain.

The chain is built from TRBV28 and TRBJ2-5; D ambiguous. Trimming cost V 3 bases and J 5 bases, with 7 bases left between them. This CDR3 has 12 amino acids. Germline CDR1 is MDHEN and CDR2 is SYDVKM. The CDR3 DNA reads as TGTGCCAGCAGTTTGGCGGTGGAGACCCAGTACTTC. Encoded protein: CASSLAVETQYF.

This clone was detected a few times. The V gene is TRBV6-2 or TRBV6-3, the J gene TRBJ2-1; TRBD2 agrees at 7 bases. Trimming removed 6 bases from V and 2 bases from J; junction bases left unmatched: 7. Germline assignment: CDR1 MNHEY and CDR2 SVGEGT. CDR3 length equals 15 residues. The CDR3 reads CASSPEGRAYNEQFF. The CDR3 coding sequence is TGTGCCAGCAGCCCCGAGGGGAGGGCCTACAATGAGCAGTTCTTC.

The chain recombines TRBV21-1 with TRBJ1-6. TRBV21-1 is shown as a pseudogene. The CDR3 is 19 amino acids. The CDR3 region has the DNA TGTGCCAGCAGCAAAAGGCTTGGTCCGACTAGTCCATATAATTCACCCCTCCACTTT. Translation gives CASSKRLGPTSPYNSPLHF.

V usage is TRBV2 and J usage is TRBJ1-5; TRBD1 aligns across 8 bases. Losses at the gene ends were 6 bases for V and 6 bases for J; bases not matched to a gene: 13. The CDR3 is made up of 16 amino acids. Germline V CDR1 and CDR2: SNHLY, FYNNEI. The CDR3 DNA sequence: TGTGCCAGCAGGACCGTCCCGACAGGGGTCGGTCAGCCCCAGCATTTT. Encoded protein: CASRTVPTGVGQPQHF. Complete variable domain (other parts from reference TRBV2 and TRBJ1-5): EPEVTQTPSHQVTQMGQEVILRCVPISNHLYFYWYRQILGQKVEFLVSFYNNEISEKSEIFDDQFSVERPDGSNFTLKIRSTKLEDSAMYFCASRTVPTGVGQPQHFGDGTRLSIL.

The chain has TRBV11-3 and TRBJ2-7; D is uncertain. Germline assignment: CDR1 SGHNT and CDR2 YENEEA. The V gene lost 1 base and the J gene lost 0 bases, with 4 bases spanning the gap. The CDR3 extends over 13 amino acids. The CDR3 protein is CASSLGASYEQYF. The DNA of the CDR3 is TGTGCCAGCAGCTTAGGGGCCTCCTACGAGCAGTACTTC.

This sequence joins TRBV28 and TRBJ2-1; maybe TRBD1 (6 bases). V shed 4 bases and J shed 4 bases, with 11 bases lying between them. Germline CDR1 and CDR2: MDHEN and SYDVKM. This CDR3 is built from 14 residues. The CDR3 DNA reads TGTGCCAGCAGTTCCCCCGGACAGTACAATGAGCAGTTCTTC. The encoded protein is CASSSPGQYNEQFF.

The CDR3 nucleotides read TGTGCCAGCAGCCCCCCGACCTCGGGACAGGGGGACGAGCAGTACTTC. Translation: CASSPPTSGQGDEQYF. The rearrangement joins TRBV5-5 to TRBJ2-7, with TRBD1 identical over 11 bases. Germline V gene data show CDR1 as SGHKS and CDR2 as YYEKEE (reference sequence). Trimming cost V 4 bases and J 5 bases; bases outside gene matches: 11. The CDR3 sequence is 16 residues long.

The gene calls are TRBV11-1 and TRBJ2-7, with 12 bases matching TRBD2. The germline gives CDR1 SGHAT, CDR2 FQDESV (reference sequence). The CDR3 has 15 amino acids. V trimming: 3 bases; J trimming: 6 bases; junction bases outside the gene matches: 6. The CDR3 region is CASSFRLAGDSEQYF. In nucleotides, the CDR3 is TGTGCCAGCAGCTTCCGACTAGCGGGAGACAGCGAGCAGTACTTC.

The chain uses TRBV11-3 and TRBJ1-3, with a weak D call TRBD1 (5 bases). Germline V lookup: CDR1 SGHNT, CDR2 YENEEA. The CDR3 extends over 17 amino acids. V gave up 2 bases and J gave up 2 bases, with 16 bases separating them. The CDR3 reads CASSLRGGEKTGNTIYF. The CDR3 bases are TGTGCCAGCAGCTTAAGGGGCGGTGAGAAAACTGGAAACACCATATATTTT.

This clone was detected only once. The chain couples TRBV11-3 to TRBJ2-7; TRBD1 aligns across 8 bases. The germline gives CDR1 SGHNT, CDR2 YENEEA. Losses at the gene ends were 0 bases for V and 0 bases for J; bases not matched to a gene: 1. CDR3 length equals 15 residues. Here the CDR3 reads CASSLEGQASYEQYF. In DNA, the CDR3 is TGTGCCAGCAGCTTAGAGGGACAGGCCTCCTACGAGCAGTACTTC.

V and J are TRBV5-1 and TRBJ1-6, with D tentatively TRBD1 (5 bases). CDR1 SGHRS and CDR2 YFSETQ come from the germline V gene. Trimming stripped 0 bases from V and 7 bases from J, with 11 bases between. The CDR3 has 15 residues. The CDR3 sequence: CASSLDAGRNSPLHF. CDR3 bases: TGCGCCAGCAGCTTGGATGCAGGGCGGAATTCACCCCTCCACTTT.

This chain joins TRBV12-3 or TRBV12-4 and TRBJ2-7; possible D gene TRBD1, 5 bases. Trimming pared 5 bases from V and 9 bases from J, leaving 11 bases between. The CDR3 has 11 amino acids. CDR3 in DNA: TGTGCCAGCAGTACAGGTCTGGGGCAGTACTTC. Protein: CASSTGLGQYF.

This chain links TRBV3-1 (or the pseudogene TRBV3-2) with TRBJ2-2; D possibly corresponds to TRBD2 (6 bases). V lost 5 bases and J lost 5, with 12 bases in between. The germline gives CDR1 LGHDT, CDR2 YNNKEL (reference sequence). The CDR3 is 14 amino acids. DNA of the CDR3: TGTGCCAGCAGCTTCGGAGGGCGGACCGGGGAGCTGTTTTTT. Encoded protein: CASSFGGRTGELFF.

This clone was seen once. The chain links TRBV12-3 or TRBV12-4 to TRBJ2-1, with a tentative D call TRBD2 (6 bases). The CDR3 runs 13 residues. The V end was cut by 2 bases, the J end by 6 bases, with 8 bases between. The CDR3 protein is CASSLWRANEQFF. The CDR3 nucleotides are TGTGCCAGCAGTTTATGGAGGGCCAATGAGCAGTTCTTC.

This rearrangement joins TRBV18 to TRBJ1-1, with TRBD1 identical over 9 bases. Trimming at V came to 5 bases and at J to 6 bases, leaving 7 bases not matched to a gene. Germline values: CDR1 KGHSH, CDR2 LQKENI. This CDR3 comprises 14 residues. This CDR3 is CASSRDRADPEAFF. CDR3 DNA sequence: TGTGCCAGCTCAAGGGACAGGGCGGACCCTGAAGCTTTCTTT.

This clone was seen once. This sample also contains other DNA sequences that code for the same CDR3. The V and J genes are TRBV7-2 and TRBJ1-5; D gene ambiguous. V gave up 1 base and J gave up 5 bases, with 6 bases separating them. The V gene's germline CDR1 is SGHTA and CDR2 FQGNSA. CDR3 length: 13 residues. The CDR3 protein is CASSLDRDQPQHF. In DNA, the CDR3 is TGTGCCAGCAGCTTAGACAGAGATCAGCCCCAGCATTTT.

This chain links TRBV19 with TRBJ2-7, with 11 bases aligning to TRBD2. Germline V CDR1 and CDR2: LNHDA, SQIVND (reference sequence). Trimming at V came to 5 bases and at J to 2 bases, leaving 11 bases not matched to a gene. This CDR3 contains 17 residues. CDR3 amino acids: CASSEAGTSGWPYEQYF. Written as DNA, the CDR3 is TGTGCCAGTAGTGAAGCCGGGACTAGCGGCTGGCCCTACGAGCAGTACTTC.

The DNA of the CDR3 is TGTGCCACCGAACAGGGTATGGGTTCACCCCTCCACTTT. It yields the protein CATEQGMGSPLHF. This sequence joins TRBV28 and TRBJ1-6; tentative D call: TRBD1 (6 bases). This CDR3 is built from 13 residues. Germline V gene lookup returns CDR1 MDHEN and CDR2 SYDVKM. The V end lost 10 bases, the J end lost 9 bases, and 16 bases lay between the germline ends.

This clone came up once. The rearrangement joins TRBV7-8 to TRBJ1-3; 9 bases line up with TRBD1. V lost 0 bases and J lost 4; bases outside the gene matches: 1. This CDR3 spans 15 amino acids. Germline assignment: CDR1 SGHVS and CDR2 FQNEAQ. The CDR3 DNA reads TGTGCCAGCAGCTTAGCGGGACAGGGCGGAAACACCATATATTTT. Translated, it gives CASSLAGQGGNTIYF.

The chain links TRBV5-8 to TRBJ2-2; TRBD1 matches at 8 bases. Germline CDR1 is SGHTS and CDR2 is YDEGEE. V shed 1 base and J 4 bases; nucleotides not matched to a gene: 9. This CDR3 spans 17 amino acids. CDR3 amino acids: CASSLFLAGGVTGELFF. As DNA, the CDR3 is TGTGCCAGCAGCTTGTTCTTGGCAGGGGGCGTCACCGGGGAGCTGTTTTTT.